This TCR beta chain was profiled in a study of CD8+ T cells in alopecia areata. The wider study: The study gave treated patients oral tofacitinib at 5 to 10 mg twice daily.

Germline V gives CDR1 MNHEY, CDR2 SMNVEV (reference sequence). V gave up 5 bases and J gave up 5 bases; unmatched junction bases: 15. This CDR3 has 17 amino acids. Reverse transcribed after extraction, RNA yielded cDNA as the sequencing template. TCRdb's copy holds only in-frame clones and misses some; the assay was immunoSEQ multiplex PCR. The profile shows around 200,000 clones, over 60% of them singletons. Study results and caveats: While tofacitinib was given, many expanded lesional clones persisted in scalp and blood.

The treatment was: oral pan-JAK inhibitor, 5-10 mg twice daily. Regarding this clone: What it binds is not known.

The chain carries TRBV27 and TRBJ2-1; 7 bases map to TRBD1. This clonotype originated in a human donor with alopecia areata. Source: CD4+ T cells sorted from blood, taken at week 4, from a patient treated with tofacitinib. CDR3 sequence (DNA): TGTGCCAGCAGTCCTGCGACAGGGTTGAGGGGTAACAATGAGCAGTTCTTC. Amino acid sequence: CASSPATGLRGNNEQFF.